This T cell receptor (beta chain) is from a study of beta chain features in type 1 diabetes. About the study: Over all samples combined, some 110 million sorted cells were examined.

The authors reverse transcribed all of the isolated RNA, so sequencing captured expressed TCRB transcripts. Produced via immunoSEQ multiplex PCR; TCRdb's table is partial and in-frame only. Found here are more than 250,000 clones, roughly 22% of them singletons; the top ten hold around 0.028%. Study findings and constraints: TCRB repertoires of naive, central memory and Treg cells appeared more similar among patients than among healthy donors. People with Type 1 diabetes carried modestly yet significantly shorter TCRB CDR3s in all four CD4+ subsets.

With regard to this clone: Its antigen remains unidentified.

The TCR originated in a woman aged 40 to 50 with type 1 diabetes. Sequenced input: naive CD4+ T cells from blood.

The CDR3 DNA follows: TGTGCCAGCTCACCAGGCCCCAGCTCCTACAATGAGCAGTTCTTC. Its protein product is CASSPGPSSYNEQFF. The rearrangement uses TRBV18 and TRBJ2-1; D uncertain. The V and J ends lost 2 bases and 0 bases respectively, with 8 bases between them. CDR1 is KGHSH and CDR2 is LQKENI in the germline V gene. The CDR3 runs to 15 residues.